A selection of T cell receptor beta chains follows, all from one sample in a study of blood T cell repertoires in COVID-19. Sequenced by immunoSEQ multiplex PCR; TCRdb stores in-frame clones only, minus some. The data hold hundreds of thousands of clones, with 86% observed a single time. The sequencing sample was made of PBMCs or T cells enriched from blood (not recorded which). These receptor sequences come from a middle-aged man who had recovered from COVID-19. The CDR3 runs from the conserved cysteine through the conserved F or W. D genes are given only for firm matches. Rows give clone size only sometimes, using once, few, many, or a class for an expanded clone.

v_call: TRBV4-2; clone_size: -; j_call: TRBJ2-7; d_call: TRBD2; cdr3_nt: TGTGCCAGCAGCCACCCCCCAGAAGCGGGAGGGCCCTACGAGCAGTACTTC; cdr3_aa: CASSHPPEAGGPYEQYF
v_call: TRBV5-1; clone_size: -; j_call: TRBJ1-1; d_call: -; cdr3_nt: TGCGCCAGCAGTCTTAACACTGAAGCTTTCTTT; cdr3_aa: CASSLNTEAFF
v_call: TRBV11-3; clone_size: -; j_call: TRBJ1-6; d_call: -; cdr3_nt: TGTGCCAGCAGCTCGGGCGGGGGCAATAATTCACCCCTCCACTTT; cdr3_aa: CASSSGGGNNSPLHF
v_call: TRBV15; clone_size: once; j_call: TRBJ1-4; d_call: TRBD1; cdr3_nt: TGTGCCACCAGCAGTCCCCGGACAGGGGGAAGGGAAAAACTGTTTTTT; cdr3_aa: CATSSPRTGGREKLFF
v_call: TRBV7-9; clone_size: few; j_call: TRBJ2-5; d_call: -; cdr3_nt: TGTGCCAGCAGCTTAGTCCTTAAAGAGACCCAGTACTTC; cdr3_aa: CASSLVLKETQYF
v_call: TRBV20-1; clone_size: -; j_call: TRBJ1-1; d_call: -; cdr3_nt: TGCAGTGTTGGGTGGGCCACTGAAGCTTTCTTT; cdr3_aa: CSVGWATEAFF
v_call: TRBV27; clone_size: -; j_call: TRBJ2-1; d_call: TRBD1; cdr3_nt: TGTGCCAGCAGCACCGGGACAGGGCCCTACAATGAGCAGTTCTTC; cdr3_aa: CASSTGTGPYNEQFF
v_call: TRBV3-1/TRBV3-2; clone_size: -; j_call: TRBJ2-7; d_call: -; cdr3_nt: TGTGCCAGCAGCCAAGAGATCGGGGTTCCCTACGAGCAGTACTTC; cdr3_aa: CASSQEIGVPYEQYF
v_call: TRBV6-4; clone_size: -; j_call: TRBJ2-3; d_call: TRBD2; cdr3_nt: TGTGCCAGCAGCAAGGGGCTAGCGGGCATAAGCACAGATACGCAGTATTTT; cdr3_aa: CASSKGLAGISTDTQYF
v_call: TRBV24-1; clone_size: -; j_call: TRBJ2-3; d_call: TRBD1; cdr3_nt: TGTGCCACCAGTGGTTACAGGGGGATGACAGATACGCAGTATTTT; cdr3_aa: CATSGYRGMTDTQYF
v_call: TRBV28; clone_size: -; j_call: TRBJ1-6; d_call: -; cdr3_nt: TGTGCCAGCAGTCCCGGGGAGGGAGGAGAGTCACCCCTCCACTTT; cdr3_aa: CASSPGEGGESPLHF
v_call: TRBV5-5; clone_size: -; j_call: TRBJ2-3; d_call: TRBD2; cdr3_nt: TGTGCCAGCAGCTCGCCGGGAGGAGCAGATACGCAGTATTTT; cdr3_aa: CASSSPGGADTQYF
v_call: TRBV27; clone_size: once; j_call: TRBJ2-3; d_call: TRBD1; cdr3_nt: TGTGCCAGCAGTTCGGACAGGGTGGATACGCAGTATTTT; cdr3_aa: CASSSDRVDTQYF
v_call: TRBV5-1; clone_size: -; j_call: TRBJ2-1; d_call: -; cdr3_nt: TGCGCCAGCCGCCTCATTGGAGGCAATGAGCAGTTCTTC; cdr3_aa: CASRLIGGNEQFF
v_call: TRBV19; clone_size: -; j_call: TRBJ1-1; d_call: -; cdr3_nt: TGTGCCAGTAGTATGGTGGACAGCTACACTGAAGCTTTCTTT; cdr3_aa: CASSMVDSYTEAFF
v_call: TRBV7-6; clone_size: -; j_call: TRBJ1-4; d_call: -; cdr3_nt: TGTGCCAGCAGTTCCGCCCGGGTTAATGAAAAACTGTTTTTT; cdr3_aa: CASSSARVNEKLFF
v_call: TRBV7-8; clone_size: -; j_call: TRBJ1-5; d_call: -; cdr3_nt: TGTGCCAGCAGCTTAGCGCGGGTCAACTCATATAGCAATCAGCCCCAGCATTTT; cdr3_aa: CASSLARVNSYSNQPQHF